Reported below is one TCR beta chain. This entry belongs to a study of blood T cell repertoires in COVID-19. The V end was cut by 5 bases, the J end by 0 bases, with 5 bases between. This CDR3 spans 14 amino acids. From germline, CDR1 is MNHEY and CDR2 SVGEGT. Assay: immunoSEQ multiplex PCR; the TCRdb copy retains only in-frame clones and omits some. The sample includes 130,000 to 150,000 clones, roughly 88% of them seen just once. Input material: peripheral blood. This clonotype was sampled from a woman between 45 and 60 years old in a cohort sampled during active or convalescent COVID-19. V usage is TRBV6-2 or TRBV6-3 and J usage is TRBJ2-6; no definite D call. The CDR3 bases are TGTGCCAGCAGTCCGTACTCTGGGGCCAACGTCCTGACTTTC. Amino acid sequence: CASSPYSGANVLTF.